The 24 T cell receptor beta chains below come from one sample, sequenced in a study of T-cell memory formation after mild COVID-19. TCRdb passed the 5' RACE reads through MiXCR, listing each CDR3 protein once. Of a few hundred thousand distinct CDR3 sequences in the sample, 16% were seen once. Sequencing was carried out using PBMCs or a T cell subset sorted from them (not recorded which). The source of these receptors is a man younger than 35 who had mild COVID-19 (a few samples of this study predate the infection). Cell type and time point are not known.

The chain combines TRBV7-9 with TRBJ1-2, with D unclear. The V gene lost 1 base and the J gene lost 8 bases, with 23 bases spanning the gap. The CDR3 loop spans 17 amino acids. The germline V gene encodes CDR1 SEHNR and CDR2 FQNEAQ (reference sequence). CDR3 coding DNA: TGTGCCAGCAGCTTAGAGGTGACGGTCGGCCGGTCGGGAGGCTACACCTTC. This gives the protein CASSLEVTVGRSGGYTF.

This clonotype was observed a handful of times. V gene TRBV5-1 combines with J gene TRBJ1-4; 7 bases align to TRBD1. Trimming removed 4 bases from V and 4 bases from J; junction bases left unmatched: 1. This CDR3 contains 13 residues. Looked up from germline, CDR1 is SGHRS and CDR2 is YFSETQ. CDR3 DNA sequence: TGCGCCAGCAGCCAGGGGGATAATGAAAAACTGTTTTTT. Translating it yields CASSQGDNEKLFF.

This clonotype has more than one count but fewer than ten. This chain joins TRBV12-3 or TRBV12-4 and TRBJ1-4, with D perhaps TRBD1 (5 bases). This CDR3 is built from 15 residues. The V gene lost 6 bases and the J gene lost 6 bases, with 17 bases spanning the gap. The CDR3 spells CASSRTTSGDEKLFF. Written as DNA, the CDR3 is TGTGCCAGCAGCCGAACCACCTCGGGGGATGAAAAACTGTTTTTT.

This clonotype was found many times. V and J are TRBV20-1 and TRBJ2-7; 7 nucleotides match TRBD1. CDR1 and CDR2 (germline): DFQATT, SNEGSKA (reference sequence). The CDR3 spans 13 residues. V gave up 3 bases and J gave up 3 bases; unmatched junction bases: 5. CDR3 loop: CSARPTGFYEQYF. Written as DNA, the CDR3 is TGCAGTGCTAGGCCGACAGGGTTCTACGAGCAGTACTTC.

This clonotype was recorded many times. The V gene is TRBV10-2, the J gene TRBJ1-2; D is uncertain. This CDR3 has 16 residues. Between the trimmed V and J ends, which lost 3 bases and 7 bases, there was a span of 21 bases. CDR1 and CDR2 from the germline V gene are WSHSY and SAAADI. The CDR3: CASSDPTPAGRSGYTF. In DNA form, the CDR3 reads TGCGCCAGCAGTGACCCTACCCCGGCGGGGAGAAGTGGCTACACCTTC.

This clonotype appeared a few times. The rearrangement uses TRBV6-5 and TRBJ2-7; TRBD1 is a possible D gene (5 bases). The CDR3 has 12 amino acids. V was shortened by 7 bases and J by 6 bases, with 13 bases between the two germline ends. The V gene's germline CDR1 is MNHEY and CDR2 SVGAGI. In nucleotides, the CDR3 is TGTGCCAGCACCACGCAGGGCGGCGAGCAGTACTTC. Translation gives CASTTQGGEQYF.

The table lists this clonotype with a few counts. The genes are TRBV10-3 and TRBJ1-3; D is undetermined. Between the trimmed V and J ends, which lost 0 bases and 0 bases, there was a span of 9 bases. The CDR3 is made up of 16 amino acids. Germline CDR1 and CDR2: ENHRY and SYGVKD. The CDR3 here is CAISESNPFSGNTIYF. The CDR3 region has the DNA TGTGCCATCAGTGAGTCAAACCCATTCTCTGGAAACACCATATATTTT.

The V and J genes are TRBV3-1 and TRBJ2-1; D perhaps matches TRBD2 (6 bases). V was trimmed by 0 bases and J by 16 bases, leaving 16 bases between them. Germline V lookup: CDR1 LGHDT, CDR2 YNNKEL (reference sequence). The CDR3 is 13 amino acids. The CDR3 spells CASSQDRRGWAFF. The CDR3 DNA sequence: TGTGCCAGCAGCCAAGATCGGCGGGGCTGGGCCTTCTTC.

The genes are TRBV7-8 and TRBJ2-7; D remains ambiguous. The CDR3 loop spans 12 amino acids. The germline V gene encodes CDR1 SGHVS and CDR2 FQNEAQ. V lost 5 bases and J 3 bases, leaving 8 bases between the germline ends. CDR3 in DNA: TGTGCCAGCAGCCGCCTTGGCTACGAGCAGTACTTC. This translates into CASSRLGYEQYF. The entire variable domain, with the rest obtained from reference TRBV7-8 and TRBJ2-7, is as follows: GAGVSQSPRYKVAKRGQDVALRCDPISGHVSLFWYQQALGQGPEFLTYFQNEAQLDKSGLPSDRFFAERPEGSVSTLKIQRTQQEDSAVYLCASSRLGYEQYFGPGTRLTVT.

This clonotype was found many times. V and J are TRBV6-6 and TRBJ2-1, with D perhaps matching TRBD2 (6 bases). Per germline, CDR1 MNHNY and CDR2 SVGAGI (reference sequence). The CDR3 runs to 17 residues. Trimming took 7 bases from V and 5 from J, leaving 24 bases between them. In DNA, the CDR3 is TGTGCCAGCACCTCCAAAATGTGGGGGGTGTCGGACAATGAGCAGTTCTTC. Its protein is CASTSKMWGVSDNEQFF.

The CDR3 nucleotides are TGTGCCAGCAGCTTGGGGGGAGGCGTCCAAGAGACCCAGTACTTC. Its translation is CASSLGGGVQETQYF. The rearrangement uses TRBV7-6 and TRBJ2-5; D is perhaps TRBD2 (6 bases). This CDR3 region has 15 residues. Germline CDR1 and CDR2: SGHVS and FNYEAQ. Between the trimmed V and J ends, which lost 3 bases and 1 base, there was a span of 12 bases.

This clonotype was detected a few times. V and J are TRBV4-3 and TRBJ1-1; D uncertain. This CDR3 has 14 amino acids. Germline V lookup: CDR1 LGHNA, CDR2 YSLEER. V was trimmed by 4 bases and J by 7 bases, leaving 16 bases between them. DNA for the CDR3: TGCGCCAGCAGCCCAGCAGAGGCCCGGGGTGAAGCTTTCTTT. Its protein product is CASSPAEARGEAFF.

This clonotype was counted only a few times. The J gene is TRBJ2-7, the V gene TRBV27; 7 bases are shared with TRBD1. The CDR3 has 14 residues. Trimming cost V 8 bases and J 0 bases; bases outside gene matches: 7. Germline CDR1 reads MNHEY; CDR2 reads SMNVEV (reference sequence). This chain's CDR3 is CASAGQASSYEQYF. The CDR3 region has the DNA TGTGCCAGCGCAGGACAGGCCTCCTCCTACGAGCAGTACTTC.

This chain uses TRBV7-9 with TRBJ2-7; 10 bases line up with TRBD1. Germline assignment: CDR1 SEHNR and CDR2 FQNEAQ (reference sequence). The CDR3 consists of 16 residues. The CDR3 spells CASSLGLTGGSHEQYV. Written as DNA, the CDR3 is TGTGCCAGCAGCTTAGGTCTGACAGGGGGCTCCCACGAGCAGTACGTC.

V is TRBV6-5 and J is TRBJ2-1; TRBD2 aligns across 9 bases. Germline lookup yields CDR1 MNHEY and CDR2 SVGAGI. The CDR3 totals 15 residues. Trimming at V came to 0 bases and at J to 6 bases, leaving 3 bases not matched to a gene. CDR3 sequence (DNA): TGTGCCAGCAGTTACTCGAGGCGGGGGGGCAATGAGCAGTTCTTC. This encodes CASSYSRRGGNEQFF.

This clonotype was picked up a small number of times. This rearrangement joins TRBV21-1 to TRBJ2-7; TRBD2, the table's D call, lacks a check against the DNA. TRBV21-1 is tagged as a pseudogene. The CDR3 is made up of 15 amino acids. The DNA for the CDR3 is TGTGCCACCTACCCTTATAGCGGGGGGACCTACGAGCAGTACGTC. The encoded protein is CATYPYSGGTYEQYV.

The J gene is TRBJ1-3, the V gene TRBV6-5, with D hard to call. Trimming pared 6 bases from V and 0 bases from J, leaving 9 bases between. Germline lookup yields CDR1 MNHEY and CDR2 SVGAGI. This CDR3 is 14 amino acids long. The CDR3 DNA reads TGTGCCAGCAGAAACCTTGACTCTGGAAACACCATATATTTT. The encoded protein is CASRNLDSGNTIYF.

This sequence joins TRBV7-2 and TRBJ1-1; weak D call: TRBD1 (5 bases). The CDR3 has 15 amino acids. Germline loops: CDR1 SGHTA, CDR2 FQGNSA. Trimming cost V 4 bases and J 1 base, with 13 bases left between them. CDR3 DNA sequence: TGTGCCAGCAGCTCCGTCGACAGCCGGAACACTGAAGCTTTCTTT. Amino acid sequence: CASSSVDSRNTEAFF.

The rearrangement uses TRBV27 and TRBJ1-6, with 9 positions matching TRBD1. Germline trimming cut 5 bases from V and 11 bases from J; bases unmatched to any gene: 7. The CDR3 spans 14 residues. Germline CDR1 is MNHEY and CDR2 is SMNVEV (reference sequence). The CDR3 DNA reads as TGTGCCAGCAGTGCCGACAGGGGGTTTCCACCCCTCCACTTT. This gives the protein CASSADRGFPPLHF.

The rearrangement links TRBV4-3 to TRBJ1-6; D uncertain. Germline V lookup: CDR1 LGHNA, CDR2 YSLEER. The CDR3 sequence is 14 residues long. Deletions cut 0 bases from V and 11 bases from J, with 11 bases between. The CDR3 reads CASSQEKSPAPLHF. In DNA form, the CDR3 reads TGCGCCAGCAGCCAAGAAAAGAGTCCGGCACCCCTCCACTTT.

In this sample, this clonotype turned up a few times. The rearrangement links TRBV7-9 to TRBJ2-4; tentatively, D is TRBD2 (5 bases). Trimming cost V 5 bases and J 0 bases, with 17 bases left between them. Germline V CDR1 and CDR2: SEHNR, FQNEAQ (reference sequence). The CDR3 sequence is 17 residues long. Written as DNA, the CDR3 is TGTGCCAGCAGCAGCCAGCGGACCGGAACAGCCAAAAACATTCAGTACTTC. This sequence encodes CASSSQRTGTAKNIQYF.

In this sample, this clonotype turned up a few times. V usage is TRBV7-8 and J usage is TRBJ2-1; TRBD1 agrees at 9 bases. This CDR3 has 16 amino acids. CDR1 and CDR2 from the germline V gene are SGHVS and FQNEAQ. V shed 5 bases and J 8 bases; nucleotides not matched to a gene: 13. Written as DNA, the CDR3 is TGTGCCAGCAGCCCAGACTGGGGGGACAGGGTCGATGAGCAGTTCTTC. Its translation is CASSPDWGDRVDEQFF.

This clonotype occurred a few times. The V and J genes are TRBV28 and TRBJ2-5; TRBD1 aligns across 10 bases. The V segment lost 3 bases and the J segment 4 bases; nucleotides outside the gene matches: 5. Germline assignment: CDR1 MDHEN and CDR2 SYDVKM. The CDR3 is 15 amino acids. Written as DNA, the CDR3 is TGTGCCAGCAGTTTGGACAGGGGGGGAGGAGAGACCCAGTACTTC. It encodes CASSLDRGGGETQYF.

A few counts support this clonotype. The chain couples TRBV4-1 to TRBJ2-7, with D possibly being TRBD2 (5 bases). V lost 0 bases and J 6 bases, leaving 9 bases between the germline ends. This CDR3 comprises 13 residues. Germline values: CDR1 MGHRA, CDR2 YSYEKL. The CDR3 spells CASSQESGSEQYV. DNA of the CDR3: TGCGCCAGCAGCCAAGAGTCTGGGAGCGAGCAGTACGTC.